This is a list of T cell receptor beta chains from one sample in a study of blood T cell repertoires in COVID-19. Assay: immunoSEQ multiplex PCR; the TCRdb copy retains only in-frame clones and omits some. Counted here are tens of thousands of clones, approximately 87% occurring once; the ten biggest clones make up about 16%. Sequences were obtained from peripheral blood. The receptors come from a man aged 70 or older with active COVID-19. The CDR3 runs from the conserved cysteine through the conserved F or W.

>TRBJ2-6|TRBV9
CASSYDSSGANVLTF
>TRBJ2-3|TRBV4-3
CASSPGGFSTDTQYF
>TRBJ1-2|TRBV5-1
CASSLETGSTYGYTF
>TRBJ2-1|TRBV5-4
CASSLGTAAGGNEQFF
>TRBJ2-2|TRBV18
CASSPIRDKTGELFF
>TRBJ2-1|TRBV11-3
CASISASSYNEQFF
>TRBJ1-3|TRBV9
CASSVSGAGSGNTIYF
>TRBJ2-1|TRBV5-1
CASSGDLSYNEQFF
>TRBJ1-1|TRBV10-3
CAISQQGATEAFF
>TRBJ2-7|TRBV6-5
CASSYEGTETYEQYF
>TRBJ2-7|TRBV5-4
CASSRGTSGRYEQYF
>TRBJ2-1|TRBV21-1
CASRGLAGGPILSYNEQFF
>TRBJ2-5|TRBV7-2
CASSSQRGTETQYF
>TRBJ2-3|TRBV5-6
CASSPLGLAGTSTDTQYF
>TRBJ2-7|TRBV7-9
CASSPREGEQYF
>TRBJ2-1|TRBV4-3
CASSQAPTLAGDYNEQFF
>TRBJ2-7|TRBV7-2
CASSSLAAYEQYF
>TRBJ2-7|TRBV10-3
CAITSQGRYEQYF
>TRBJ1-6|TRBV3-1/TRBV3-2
CASSTSLTGVNSPLHF
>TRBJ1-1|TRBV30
CAWSAQGAHTEAFF
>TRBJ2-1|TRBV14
CASSQGDSLNEQFF
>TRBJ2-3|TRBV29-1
CSVEPGLGQYF